This entry lists 25 T cell receptor beta chains sequenced from one sample in a study of T cells in Graves' hyperthyroidism and ophthalmopathy. TCR beta CDR3 sequences were amplified from RNA transcripts. TCR CDR3 underwent first-round RT-PCR with the HTBI primer set. TCRdb re-called the multiplex PCR reads with MiXCR, one entry per CDR3 protein. The sample has around 340,000 distinct CDR3 sequences; 15% to 20% are singletons. The sequencing input was blood. These receptors were obtained from a woman aged 40 to 55 with Graves' ophthalmopathy.

Many counts were recorded for this clonotype. The chain carries TRBV4-2 and TRBJ2-7; D is unclear. CDR1 is LGHNA and CDR2 is YNFKEQ in the germline V gene. The CDR3 extends over 15 amino acids. Trimming stripped 0 bases from V and 5 bases from J, with 14 bases between. CDR3: CASSQDHRTSNEQYF. The CDR3 DNA reads TGTGCCAGCAGCCAAGACCATAGGACGAGCAACGAGCAGTACTTC.

The J gene is TRBJ2-7, the V gene TRBV12-3 or TRBV12-4; TRBD2 might be the D (6 bases). V was clipped by 3 bases and J by 3 bases, with 18 bases between them. The CDR3 contains 16 residues. In nucleotides, the CDR3 is TGTGCCAGCAGTTTGATCCTCGGAGGGAGAGTCTACGAGCAGTACTTC. Its translation: CASSLILGGRVYEQYF.

This clonotype has a count of ten or more. The rearrangement joins TRBV7-2 to TRBJ2-7; no definite D call. Germline V gene data show CDR1 as SGHTA and CDR2 as FQGNSA. With 1 base removed from V and 7 bases from J, the gap between germline ends came to 14 bases. The CDR3 spans 14 residues. CDR3 sequence (DNA): TGTGCCAGCAGCTTAGGGGGAACGAAACTAGAGCAGTACTTC. This sequence encodes CASSLGGTKLEQYF.

The CDR3, as DNA: TGTGCCTGGAGTAAGAGGGAGAACACTGAAGCTTTCTTT. The encoded protein is CAWSKRENTEAFF. The J gene is TRBJ1-1, the V gene TRBV30; D not certain. The CDR3 extends over 13 amino acids. The V gene's germline CDR1 is GTSNPN and CDR2 SVGIG (reference sequence). Trimming shortened V by 2 bases and J by 1 base, and 8 bases separated the two germline ends. The full variable domain, rest sourced from reference TRBV30 and TRBJ1-1, is SQTIHQWPATLVQPVGSPLSLECTVEGTSNPNLYWYRQAAGRGLQLLFYSVGIGQISSEVPQNLSASRPQDRQFILSSKKLLLSDSGFYLCAWSKRENTEAFFGQGTRLTVV.

V gene TRBV6-2 or TRBV6-3 combines with J gene TRBJ1-2; 10 nucleotides line up with TRBD1. Germline values: CDR1 MNHEY, CDR2 SVGEGT. V shed 4 bases, J shed 9 bases, and the junction held 8 bases outside the gene matches. This CDR3 has 14 residues. CDR3 sequence (DNA): TGTGCCAGCAGTTTAGGGACAGGGGTGGTTCGCTACACCTTC. This sequence encodes CASSLGTGVVRYTF.

V usage is TRBV6-5 and J usage is TRBJ1-1; D unclear. Trimming stripped 3 bases from V and 4 bases from J, with 9 bases between. The length of the CDR3 is 13 residues. The V gene's germline CDR1 is MNHEY and CDR2 SVGAGI. Here the CDR3 reads CASSYSRATEAFF. Here the CDR3 DNA reads TGTGCCAGCAGTTATAGCCGGGCCACTGAAGCTTTCTTT.

This clonotype showed up many times. The V and J genes are TRBV29-1 and TRBJ1-2; 7 nucleotides align to TRBD1. Trimming took 2 bases from V and 6 from J; bases not matched to a gene: 0. Germline V gene data show CDR1 as SQVTM and CDR2 as ANQGSEA. The CDR3 covers 11 residues. CDR3 loop: CSVETGDGYTF. The CDR3 bases are TGCAGCGTTGAAACAGGGGATGGCTACACCTTC. The complete variable domain, with remaining parts taken from reference TRBV29-1 and TRBJ1-2, reads SAVISQKPSRDICQRGTSLTIQCQVDSQVTMMFWYRQQPGQSLTLIATANQGSEATYESGFVIDKFPISRPNLTFSTLTVSNMSPEDSSIYLCSVETGDGYTFGSGTRLTVV.

J is TRBJ1-2 and V is TRBV12-3 or TRBV12-4, with TRBD1 matching over 9 bases. The length of the CDR3 is 16 residues. V dropped 5 bases and J dropped 1; count of bases not matched to a gene: 8. CDR3 loop: CASSVWGQGLNYGYTF. The CDR3 DNA reads as TGTGCCAGCAGTGTGTGGGGACAGGGACTTAACTATGGCTACACCTTC.

Ten or more counts support this clonotype. The chain recombines TRBV19 with TRBJ2-5; a weak D match, TRBD2 (6 bases). The CDR3 has 16 amino acids. V lost 5 bases and J lost 2, with 18 bases in between. In germline, CDR1 is LNHDA, CDR2 SQIVND (reference sequence). Here the CDR3 reads CASSSRRDSLQETQYF. The CDR3 nucleotides read TGTGCCAGTAGTTCCCGGCGGGACTCCCTACAAGAGACCCAGTACTTC.

This clonotype was counted a few times. V gene TRBV20-1 combines with J gene TRBJ1-2, with 7 positions matching TRBD1. Germline V gene sequence: CDR1 DFQATT, CDR2 SNEGSKA (reference sequence). Trimming at V came to 6 bases and at J to 3 bases, leaving 10 bases not matched to a gene. The CDR3 covers 14 residues. CDR3 nucleotide sequence: TGCAGTGCCGAAAAGGGGGCGAATGACTATGGCTACACCTTC. Amino acid sequence: CSAEKGANDYGYTF.

The rearrangement links TRBV29-1 to TRBJ1-2; D is possibly TRBD1 (6 bases). The length of the CDR3 is 13 residues. The V end lost 3 bases, the J end lost 4 bases, and 12 bases lay between the germline ends. Per germline, CDR1 SQVTM and CDR2 ANQGSEA. The CDR3 nucleotides are TGCAGCGTTGATGGGGGCAGCGTCTATGGCTACACCTTC. Protein product: CSVDGGSVYGYTF.

This clonotype was seen ten or more times. J is TRBJ2-7 and V is TRBV5-1; TRBD1 might be the D (6 bases). Trimming left V 2 bases short and J 5 bases short, with 17 bases between. The CDR3 covers 15 residues. CDR1 SGHRS and CDR2 YFSETQ come from the germline V gene. CDR3 DNA: TGCGCCAGCAGCTTCCAGGGTCCACAGGGCCACGAGCAGTACTTC. This sequence encodes CASSFQGPQGHEQYF.

This clonotype was seen repeatedly, ten times or more. The rearrangement uses TRBV15 and TRBJ2-7; D unclear. Germline CDR1 is LNHNV and CDR2 is YYDKDF (reference sequence). V dropped 1 base and J dropped 1 base, with 11 bases sitting between them. This CDR3 spans 15 amino acids. The CDR3 reads CATSRGEAVSYEQYF. CDR3 sequence (DNA): TGTGCCACCAGCAGAGGTGAGGCGGTTTCCTACGAGCAGTACTTC.

Many counts were recorded for this clonotype. The chain recombines TRBV28 with TRBJ2-6; D is perhaps TRBD1 (6 bases). V shed 4 bases and J shed 1 base, with 20 bases lying between them. The CDR3 length is 19 residues. Germline-derived CDR1 and CDR2 are MDHEN and SYDVKM. The CDR3 is CASSSSFGQKGSGANVLTF. Written as DNA, the CDR3 is TGTGCCAGCAGTTCATCCTTCGGACAGAAAGGGTCTGGGGCCAACGTCCTGACTTTC.

The rearrangement joins TRBV28 to TRBJ2-7; possible D gene TRBD2, 5 bases. The CDR3 loop spans 13 amino acids. Germline loops: CDR1 MDHEN, CDR2 SYDVKM. Trimming took 4 bases from V and 2 from J, leaving 9 bases between them. The CDR3 reads CASSSPGAYEQYF. CDR3 sequence (DNA): TGTGCCAGCAGTTCCCCCGGGGCCTACGAGCAGTACTTC. Supplemented by reference TRBV28 and TRBJ2-7, the full variable domain reads DVKVTQSSRYLVKRTGEKVFLECVQDMDHENMFWYRQDPGLGLRLIYFSYDVKMKEKGDIPEGYSVSREKKERFSLILESASTNQTSMYLCASSSPGAYEQYFGPGTRLTVT.

This clonotype occurred many times. The rearrangement uses TRBV4-3 and TRBJ1-2, with unresolved D. Germline lookup yields CDR1 LGHNA and CDR2 YSLEER. CDR3 length: 15 amino acids. V lost 0 bases, J lost 2 bases, and 10 bases lay in between. The DNA of the CDR3 is TGCGCCAGCAGCCAAGATTCGAAGACAAACTATGGCTACACCTTC. Translated, it gives CASSQDSKTNYGYTF.

This clonotype was counted at least ten times. The rearrangement links TRBV13 to TRBJ1-1; TRBD1 agrees at 9 bases. There are 21 residues in the CDR3. In germline, CDR1 is PRHDT, CDR2 FYEKMQ (reference sequence). V trimming: 5 bases; J trimming: 1 base; junction bases outside the gene matches: 23. CDR3 region: CASSRLRVTGGRLGGNTEAFF. CDR3 DNA: TGTGCCAGCAGCCGCCTCAGAGTTACAGGGGGCCGGCTTGGGGGGAACACTGAAGCTTTCTTT.

This clonotype was seen only once. The chain uses TRBV6-5 and TRBJ1-1; TRBD1 matches 7 bases. The CDR3 length is 15 residues. V trimming: 2 bases; J trimming: 1 base; junction bases outside the gene matches: 4. Germline CDR1 reads MNHEY; CDR2 reads SVGAGI. The CDR3 DNA is TGTGCCAGCAGTTACCTGGGACAGAAGAACACTGAAGCTTTCTTT. It is translated as CASSYLGQKNTEAFF.

This clonotype has a count of ten or more. The chain has TRBV27 and TRBJ2-2; D ambiguous. Per germline, CDR1 MNHEY and CDR2 SMNVEV (reference sequence). V dropped 10 bases and J dropped 4 bases, with 16 bases sitting between them. The CDR3 is 14 residues long. Here the CDR3 reads CATTSGRRTGELFF. The CDR3 nucleotides read TGTGCCACTACGTCCGGTCGCCGCACCGGGGAGCTGTTTTTT.

This clonotype has at least ten counts. The J gene is TRBJ1-3, the V gene TRBV12-3 or TRBV12-4, with D hard to call. V dropped 6 bases and J dropped 4 bases, with 13 bases sitting between them. The CDR3 is 14 residues long. CDR3: CASRTRLGGNTIYF. The CDR3, as DNA: TGTGCCAGCAGAACTCGCCTCGGGGGAAACACCATATATTTT.

This clonotype showed up many times. This chain connects TRBV20-1 to TRBJ2-2; TRBD1 or TRBD2 may be the D gene (5 bases each). Germline CDR1 DFQATT, CDR2 SNEGSKA (reference sequence). V lost 6 bases and J 5 bases, leaving 19 bases between the germline ends. The CDR3 sequence is 15 residues long. CDR3 sequence reads: CSANAPRGTTGELFF. Here the CDR3 DNA reads TGCAGTGCCAACGCGCCGAGAGGGACGACCGGGGAGCTGTTTTTT.

This chain uses TRBV28 with TRBJ2-5; D not certain. Germline V CDR1 and CDR2: MDHEN, SYDVKM. Trimming shortened V by 4 bases and J by 6 bases, and 9 bases separated the two germline ends. CDR3 size: 12 residues. For the CDR3, the DNA is TGTGCCAGCAGTTCCCATTTAAAGACCCAGTACTTC. Its protein product is CASSSHLKTQYF.

V and J are TRBV6-1 and TRBJ2-5; 8 nucleotides match TRBD2. The CDR3 covers 15 residues. CDR1 MNHNS and CDR2 SASEGT come from the germline V gene. V was clipped by 6 bases and J by 2 bases; unmatched bases: 8. The CDR3 DNA reads as TGTGCCAGCAGGGGAGCGGGAGTATTACAAGAGACCCAGTACTTC. Amino acids: CASRGAGVLQETQYF.

This clonotype was seen at least ten times. The J gene is TRBJ2-5, the V gene TRBV9, with 7 bases matching TRBD1. CDR1 and CDR2 from the germline V gene are SGDLS and YYNGEE. V lost 3 bases to trimming and J lost 3 bases; unmatched junction nucleotides: 8. The CDR3 spans 15 residues. CDR3 sequence: CASSAEGQSKETQYF. CDR3 nucleotide sequence: TGTGCCAGCAGCGCCGAGGGACAGTCGAAAGAGACCCAGTACTTC.

This rearrangement joins TRBV28 to TRBJ2-5; tentatively, D is TRBD1 (5 bases). The V gene's germline CDR1 is MDHEN and CDR2 SYDVKM. The ends were cut back, 2 bases at V and 0 bases at J, with 13 bases in the middle. The CDR3 is 16 residues long. The CDR3 reads CASSLAQGPYQETQYF. The CDR3 region has the DNA TGTGCCAGCAGTTTAGCCCAGGGTCCCTACCAAGAGACCCAGTACTTC.